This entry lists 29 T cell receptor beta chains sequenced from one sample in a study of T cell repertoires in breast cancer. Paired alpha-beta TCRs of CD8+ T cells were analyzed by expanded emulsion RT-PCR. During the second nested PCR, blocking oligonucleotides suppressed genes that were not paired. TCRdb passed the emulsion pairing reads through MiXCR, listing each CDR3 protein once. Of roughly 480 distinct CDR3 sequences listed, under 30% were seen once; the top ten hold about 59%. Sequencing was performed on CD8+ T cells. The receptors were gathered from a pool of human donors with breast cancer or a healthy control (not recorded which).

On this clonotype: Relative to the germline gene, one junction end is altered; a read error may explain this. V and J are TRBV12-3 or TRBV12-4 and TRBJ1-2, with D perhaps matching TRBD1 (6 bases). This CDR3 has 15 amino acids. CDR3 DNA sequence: TGTGCCAGCAGTAACCGAGCGGGGGCGGTCTATGGCGACACCTTC. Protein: CASSNRAGAVYGDTF.

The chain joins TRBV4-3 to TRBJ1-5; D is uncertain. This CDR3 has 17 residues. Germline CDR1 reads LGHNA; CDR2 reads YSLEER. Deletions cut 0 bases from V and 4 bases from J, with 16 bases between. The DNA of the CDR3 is TGCGCCAGCAGCCAAGAGTGGGTGAGCTTTCAGAATCAGCCCCAGCATTTT. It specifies CASSQEWVSFQNQPQHF.

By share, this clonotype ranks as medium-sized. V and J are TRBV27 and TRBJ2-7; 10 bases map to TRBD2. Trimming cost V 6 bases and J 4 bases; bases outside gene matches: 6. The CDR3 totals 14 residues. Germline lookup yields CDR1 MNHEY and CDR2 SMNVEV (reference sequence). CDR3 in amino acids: CASSPSGRGYEQYF. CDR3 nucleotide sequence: TGTGCCAGCAGCCCAAGCGGGAGGGGGTACGAGCAGTACTTC.

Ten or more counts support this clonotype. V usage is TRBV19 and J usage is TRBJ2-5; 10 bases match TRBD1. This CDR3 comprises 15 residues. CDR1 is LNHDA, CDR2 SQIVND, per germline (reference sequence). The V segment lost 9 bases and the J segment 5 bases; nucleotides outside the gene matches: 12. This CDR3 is CARSAGTGDAETQYF. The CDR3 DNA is TGTGCCAGGAGTGCCGGGACAGGGGATGCGGAGACCCAGTACTTC. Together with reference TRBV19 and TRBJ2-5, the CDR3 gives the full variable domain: DGGITQSPKYLFRKEGQNVTLSCEQNLNHDAMYWYRQDPGQGLRLIYYSQIVNDFQKGDIAEGYSVSREKKESFPLTVTSAQKNPTAFYLCARSAGTGDAETQYFGPGTRLLVL.

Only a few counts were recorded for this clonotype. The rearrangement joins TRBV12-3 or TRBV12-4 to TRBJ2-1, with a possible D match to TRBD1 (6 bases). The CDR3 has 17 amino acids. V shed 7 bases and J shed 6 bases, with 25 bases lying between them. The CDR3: CASTTTITGMGGNEQFF. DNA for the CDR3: TGTGCCAGCACCACGACCATAACAGGGATGGGTGGCAATGAGCAGTTCTTC.

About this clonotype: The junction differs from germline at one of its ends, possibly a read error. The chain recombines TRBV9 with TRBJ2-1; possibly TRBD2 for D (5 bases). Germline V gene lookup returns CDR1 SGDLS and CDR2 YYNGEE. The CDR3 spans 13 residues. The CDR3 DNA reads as TGTGCCAGCAGCGGAGACGACTACAATGAGCAGTTTTTC. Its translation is CASSGDDYNEQFF.

In DNA, the CDR3 is TGCGCCAGCAGCCAAGACTCCGGGAATCAGCCCCAGCATTTT. It translates to CASSQDSGNQPQHF. The chain is built from TRBV4-3 and TRBJ1-5; D unclear. Trimming removed 0 bases from V and 4 bases from J, with 7 bases in between. CDR1 is LGHNA and CDR2 is YSLEER in the germline V gene. The CDR3 covers 14 residues.

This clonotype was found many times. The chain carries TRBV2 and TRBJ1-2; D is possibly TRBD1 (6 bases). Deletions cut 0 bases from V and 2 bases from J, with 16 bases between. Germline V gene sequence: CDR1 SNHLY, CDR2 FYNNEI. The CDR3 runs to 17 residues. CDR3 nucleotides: TGTGCCAGCAGTGAAGCGCTTCGGGGGAGGGGGAACTATGGCTACACCTTC. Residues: CASSEALRGRGNYGYTF.

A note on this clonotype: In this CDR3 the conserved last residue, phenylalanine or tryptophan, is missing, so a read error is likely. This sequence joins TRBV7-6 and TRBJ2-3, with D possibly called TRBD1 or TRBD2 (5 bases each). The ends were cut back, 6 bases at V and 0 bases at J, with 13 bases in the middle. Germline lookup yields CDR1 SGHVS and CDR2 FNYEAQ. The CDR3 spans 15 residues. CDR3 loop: CASRGDKGSTDTQYL. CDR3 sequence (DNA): TGTGCCAGCAGGGGGGATAAAGGTAGCACAGATACGCAGTATCTT.

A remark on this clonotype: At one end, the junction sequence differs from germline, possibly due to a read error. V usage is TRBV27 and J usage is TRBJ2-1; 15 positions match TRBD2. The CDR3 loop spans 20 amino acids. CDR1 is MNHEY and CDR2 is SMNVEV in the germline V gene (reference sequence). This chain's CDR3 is CAGSNRPGTSGRNPYNEQSF. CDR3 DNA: TGTGCTGGCAGTAATAGACCCGGGACTAGCGGGAGGAATCCCTACAATGAGCAGTCCTTC.

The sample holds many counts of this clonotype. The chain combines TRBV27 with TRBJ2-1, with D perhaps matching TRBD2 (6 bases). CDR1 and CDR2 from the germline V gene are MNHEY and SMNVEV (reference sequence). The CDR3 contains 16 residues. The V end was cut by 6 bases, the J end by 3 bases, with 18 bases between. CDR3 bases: TGTGCCAGCAGGGTCCGGGGGACCGGCCTCTACAATGAGCAGTTCTTC. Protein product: CASRVRGTGLYNEQFF.

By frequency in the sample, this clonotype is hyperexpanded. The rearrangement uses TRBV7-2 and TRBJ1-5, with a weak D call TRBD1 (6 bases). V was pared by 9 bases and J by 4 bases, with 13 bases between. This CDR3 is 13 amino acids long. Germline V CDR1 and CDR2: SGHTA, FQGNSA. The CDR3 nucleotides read TGTGCCAGTTTCAGGGGTGGAAATCAGCCCCAGCATTTT. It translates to CASFRGGNQPQHF.

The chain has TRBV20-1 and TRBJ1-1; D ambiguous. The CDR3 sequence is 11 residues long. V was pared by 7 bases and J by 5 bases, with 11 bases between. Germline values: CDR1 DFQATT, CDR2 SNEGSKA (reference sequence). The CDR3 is CSVRLSTEAFF. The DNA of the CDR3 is TGCAGTGTTCGACTGAGTACTGAAGCTTTCTTT.

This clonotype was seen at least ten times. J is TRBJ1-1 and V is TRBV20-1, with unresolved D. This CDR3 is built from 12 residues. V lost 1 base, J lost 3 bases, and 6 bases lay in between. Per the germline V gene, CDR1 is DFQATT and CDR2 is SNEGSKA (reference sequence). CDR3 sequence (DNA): TGCAGTGCTAGAGTCCGGGACACTGAAGCTTTCTTT. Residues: CSARVRDTEAFF.

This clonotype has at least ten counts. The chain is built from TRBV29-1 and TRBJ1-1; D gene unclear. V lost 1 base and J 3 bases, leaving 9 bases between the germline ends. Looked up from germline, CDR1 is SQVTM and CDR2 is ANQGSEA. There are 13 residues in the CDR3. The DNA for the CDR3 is TGCAGCGTTGAAGTAAGACGGTACACTGAAGCTTTCTTT. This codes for CSVEVRRYTEAFF.

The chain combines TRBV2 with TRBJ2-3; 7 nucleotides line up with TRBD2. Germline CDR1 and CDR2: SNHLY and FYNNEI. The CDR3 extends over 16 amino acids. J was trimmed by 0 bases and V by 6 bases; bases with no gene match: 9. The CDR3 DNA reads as TGTGCCAGCAGGAAAACCGGACTAGAGAGCACAGATACGCAGTATTTT. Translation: CASRKTGLESTDTQYF.

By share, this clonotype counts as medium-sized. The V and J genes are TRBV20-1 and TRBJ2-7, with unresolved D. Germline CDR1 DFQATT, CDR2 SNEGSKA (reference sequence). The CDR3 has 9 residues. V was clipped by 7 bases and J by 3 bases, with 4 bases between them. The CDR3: CSVGYEQYF. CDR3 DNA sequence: TGCAGTGTAGGCTACGAGCAGTACTTC.

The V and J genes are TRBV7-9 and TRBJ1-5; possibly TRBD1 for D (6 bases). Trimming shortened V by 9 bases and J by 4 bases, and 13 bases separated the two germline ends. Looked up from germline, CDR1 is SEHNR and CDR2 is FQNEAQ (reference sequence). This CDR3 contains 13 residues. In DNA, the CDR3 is TGTGCCAGTCTCAGGGGTAGAAATCAGCCCCAGCATTTT. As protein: CASLRGRNQPQHF.

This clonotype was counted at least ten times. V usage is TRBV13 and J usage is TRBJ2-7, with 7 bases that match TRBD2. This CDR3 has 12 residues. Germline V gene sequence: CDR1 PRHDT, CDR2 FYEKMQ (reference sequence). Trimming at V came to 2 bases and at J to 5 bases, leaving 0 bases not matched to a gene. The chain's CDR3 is CASSLSGDEQYF. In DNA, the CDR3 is TGTGCCAGCAGCTTAAGCGGGGACGAGCAGTACTTC.

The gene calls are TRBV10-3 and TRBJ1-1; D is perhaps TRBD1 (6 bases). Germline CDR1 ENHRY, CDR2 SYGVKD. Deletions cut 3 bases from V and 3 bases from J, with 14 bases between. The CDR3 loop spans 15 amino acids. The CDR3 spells CAISDGGQTYTEAFF. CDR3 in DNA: TGTGCCATCAGTGACGGTGGACAGACCTACACTGAAGCTTTCTTT.

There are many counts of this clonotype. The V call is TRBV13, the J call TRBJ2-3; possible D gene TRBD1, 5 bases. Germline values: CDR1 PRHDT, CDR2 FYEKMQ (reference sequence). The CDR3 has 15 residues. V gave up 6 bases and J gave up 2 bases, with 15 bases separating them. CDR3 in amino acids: CASREKGRSTDTQYF. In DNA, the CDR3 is TGTGCCAGCAGAGAGAAGGGGCGGTCCACAGATACGCAGTATTTT. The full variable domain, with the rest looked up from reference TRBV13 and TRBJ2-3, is AAGVIQSPRHLIKEKRETATLKCYPIPRHDTVYWYQQGPGQDPQFLISFYEKMQSDKGSIPDRFSAQQFSDYHSELNMSSLELGDSALYFCASREKGRSTDTQYFGPGTRLTVL.

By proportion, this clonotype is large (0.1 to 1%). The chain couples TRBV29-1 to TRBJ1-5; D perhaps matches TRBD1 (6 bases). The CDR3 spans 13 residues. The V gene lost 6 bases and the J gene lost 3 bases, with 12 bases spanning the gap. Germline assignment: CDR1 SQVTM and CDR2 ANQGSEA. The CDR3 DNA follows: TGCAGCGTGAGGGACAATTTCAATCAGCCCCAGCATTTT. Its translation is CSVRDNFNQPQHF.

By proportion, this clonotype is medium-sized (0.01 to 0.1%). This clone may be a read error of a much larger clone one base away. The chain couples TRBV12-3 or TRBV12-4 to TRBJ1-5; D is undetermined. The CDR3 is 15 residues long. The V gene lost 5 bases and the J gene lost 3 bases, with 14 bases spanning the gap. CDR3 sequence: CASSGSPAPNQPQHF. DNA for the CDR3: TGTGCCAGCAGTGGGTCCCCGGCACCCAATCAGCCCCAGCATTTT.

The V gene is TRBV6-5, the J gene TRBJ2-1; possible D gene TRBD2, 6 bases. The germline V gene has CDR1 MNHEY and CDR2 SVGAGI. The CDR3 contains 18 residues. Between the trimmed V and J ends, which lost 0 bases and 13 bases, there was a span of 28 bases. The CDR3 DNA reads TGTGCCAGCAGTTACTCGATGGGAAGTGGCGGGGAGAGAATCCAACAGTTCTTC. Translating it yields CASSYSMGSGGERIQQFF.

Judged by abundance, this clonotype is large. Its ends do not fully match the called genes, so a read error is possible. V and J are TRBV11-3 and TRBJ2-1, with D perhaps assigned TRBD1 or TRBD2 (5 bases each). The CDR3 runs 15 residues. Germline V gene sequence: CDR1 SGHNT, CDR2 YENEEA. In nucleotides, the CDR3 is TGTGCCAGCAGCGTTGCCGGGACCCATCGGAGTGAGCAGTCCTTC. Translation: CASSVAGTHRSEQSF. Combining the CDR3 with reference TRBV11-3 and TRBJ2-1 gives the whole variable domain EAGVVQSPRYKIIEKKQPVAFWCNPISGHNTLYWYLQNLGQGPELLIRYENEEAVDDSQLPKDRFSAERLKGVDSTLKIQPAELGDSAVYLCASSVAGTHRSEQSFGPGTRLTVL.

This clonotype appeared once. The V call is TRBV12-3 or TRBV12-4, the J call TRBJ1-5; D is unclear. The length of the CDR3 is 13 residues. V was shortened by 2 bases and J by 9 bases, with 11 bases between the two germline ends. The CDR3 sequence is CASSLLVLGPQHF. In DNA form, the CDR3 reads TGTGCCAGCAGTTTATTGGTCCTAGGGCCCCAGCATTTT.

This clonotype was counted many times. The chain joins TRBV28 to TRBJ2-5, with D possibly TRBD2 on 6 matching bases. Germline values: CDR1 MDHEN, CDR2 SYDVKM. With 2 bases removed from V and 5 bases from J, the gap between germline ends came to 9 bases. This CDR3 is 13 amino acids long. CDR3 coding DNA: TGTGCCAGCAGTTTAGCGGGGTTTGAGACCCAGTACTTC. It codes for CASSLAGFETQYF.

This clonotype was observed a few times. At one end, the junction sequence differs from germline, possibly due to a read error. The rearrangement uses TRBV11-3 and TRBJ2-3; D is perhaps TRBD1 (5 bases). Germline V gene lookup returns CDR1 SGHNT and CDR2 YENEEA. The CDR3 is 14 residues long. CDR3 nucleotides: TGTGCCAGCAGCTTAGTGGGGTGCACAGGTACGCAGTATTTT. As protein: CASSLVGCTGTQYF.

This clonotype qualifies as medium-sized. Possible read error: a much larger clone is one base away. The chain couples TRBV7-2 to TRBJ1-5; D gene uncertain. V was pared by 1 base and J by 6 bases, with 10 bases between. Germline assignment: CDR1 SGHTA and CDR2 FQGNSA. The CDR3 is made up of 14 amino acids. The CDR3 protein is CASSLVAVSQPQHF. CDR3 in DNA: TGTGCCAGCAGCTTAGTCGCAGTCAGTCAGCCCCAGCATTTT. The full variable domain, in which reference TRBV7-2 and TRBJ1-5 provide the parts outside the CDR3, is GAGVSQSPSNKVTEKGKDVELRCDPISGHTALYWYRQSLGQGLEFLIYFQGNSAPDKSGLPSDRFSAERTGGSVSTLTIQRTQQEDSAVYLCASSLVAVSQPQHFGDGTRLSIL.